The T cell receptor (beta chain) described here comes from a study of CD8 T cells in ankylosing spondylitis (dated by TCRdb to about 2017). Looking at the study overall: T cell receptor beta repertoires were profiled in healthy donors and ankylosing spondylitis patients so that disease-linked TCR variants could be found. The full study cohort comprised 25 ankylosing spondylitis patients and 110 or so healthy donors. Peripheral blood samples were taken, and synovial fluid was additionally collected from ankylosing spondylitis patients. Summary of the overall study and its limitations: A TCR beta motif made up of seven or eight highly homologous amino acid variants appeared to be characteristic of blood from ankylosing spondylitis patients. In peripheral blood, the disease-linked clones were found at relatively low frequencies and had a CD8+ phenotype. According to the report, matched synovial fluid samples from ankylosing spondylitis patients were significantly enriched for the disease-linked clones. Some motif variants were previously reported in synovial fluid and blood of reactive arthritis patients, suggesting common disease-initiation mechanisms.

This sample was sequenced with an Illumina HiSeq 2500. Quantitative 5'-RACE with molecular barcodes was used to prepare TCR beta libraries. Turning to the authors' computational methods: A new computational method, built on a probabilistic model of VDJ rearrangement, was used to identify disease-linked TCR variants. TCRdb cleaned the public reads at Q25 with fastp, built clones with MiXCR and kept in-frame beta chains. Each record represents a unique CDR3 protein, reported with the most common genes and DNA among its rows. TCRdb, not the authors, supplied the V and J calls. The sample includes over 450,000 distinct CDR3 sequences, with approximately 12% observed a single time. The ten largest clonotypes hold about 6.5% of the sample. This clonotype was observed a few times. Its antigen target is currently unknown. Per-nucleotide qualities are absent, and no much larger clonotype sits a single base away.

From cysteine to phenylalanine, the CDR3 is 11 amino acids long. Kept here is only the CDR3 DNA, which spans 33 bases and is read in frame from base 1. As encoded in the germline V gene, CDR1 is SGHDT while CDR2 is YYEEEE. V drops 5 bases and J drops 5 bases, leaving 7 bases in between. The receptor's source is a male donor with ankylosing spondylitis. The V and J genes are TRBV5-6 and TRBJ2-5, with an unclear D gene assignment. The sample consisted of blood, either unsorted or a sorted T cell fraction (not recorded which). The nucleotide sequence is TGTGCCAGCAGATACTTGGAGACCCAGTACTTC. Its coded protein is CASRYLETQYF.